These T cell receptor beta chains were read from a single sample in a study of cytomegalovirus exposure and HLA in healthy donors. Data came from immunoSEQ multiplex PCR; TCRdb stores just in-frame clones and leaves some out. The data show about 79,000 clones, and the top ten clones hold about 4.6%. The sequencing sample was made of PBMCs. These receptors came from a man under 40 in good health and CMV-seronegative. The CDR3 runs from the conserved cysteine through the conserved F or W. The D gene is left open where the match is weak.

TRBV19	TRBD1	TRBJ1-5	CASSRLTGLQPQHF	TGTGCCAGTAGTCGCTTGACAGGGCTTCAGCCCCAGCATTTT
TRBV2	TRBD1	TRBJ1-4	CASRERTGANEKLFF	TGTGCCAGCAGGGAAAGGACAGGTGCTAATGAAAAACTGTTTTTT
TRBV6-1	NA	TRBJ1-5	CASSPEAYVSQPQHF	TGTGCCAGCAGCCCTGAAGCCTACGTGAGTCAGCCCCAGCATTTT
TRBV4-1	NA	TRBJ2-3	CASSPQGSRLGDTQYF	TGCGCCAGCAGTCCCCAGGGGAGCCGTCTTGGAGATACGCAGTATTTT
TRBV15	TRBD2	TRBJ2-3	CATSRDLAGGRVDTQYF	TGTGCCACCAGCAGAGATCTCGCGGGAGGTCGAGTAGATACGCAGTATTTT
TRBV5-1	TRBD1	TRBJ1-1	CASSYRWTGAGNEAFF	TGCGCCAGCAGCTATAGATGGACAGGGGCAGGGAATGAAGCTTTCTTT
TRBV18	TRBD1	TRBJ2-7	CASPPDRANYEQYF	TGTGCCAGCCCACCAGACAGGGCGAACTACGAGCAGTACTTC
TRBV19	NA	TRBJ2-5	CASSGVGGETQYF	TGTGCCAGTAGTGGTGTAGGGGGAGAGACCCAGTACTTC
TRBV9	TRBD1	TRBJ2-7	CASSVGTGIVYEQYF	TGTGCCAGCAGCGTCGGGACAGGCATAGTCTACGAGCAGTACTTC
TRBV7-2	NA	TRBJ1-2	CASSHADHYGYTF	TGTGCCAGCAGCCACGCAGATCACTATGGCTACACCTTC
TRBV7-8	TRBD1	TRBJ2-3	CASSLVPRDRLTDTQYF	TGTGCCAGCAGCTTGGTCCCCCGGGACAGGCTCACAGATACGCAGTATTTT
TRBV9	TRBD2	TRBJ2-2	CASSVDQRENGELFF	TGTGCCAGCAGCGTAGATCAGCGGGAGAACGGGGAGCTGTTTTTT
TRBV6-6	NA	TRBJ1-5	CASSQWGDSNQPQHF	TGTGCCAGCAGCCAGTGGGGGGATAGCAATCAGCCCCAGCATTTT
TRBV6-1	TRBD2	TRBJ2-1	CASSARGGGYNEQFF	TGTGCCAGCAGTGCCCGGGGGGGCGGCTACAATGAGCAGTTCTTC
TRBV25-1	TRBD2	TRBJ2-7	CASSEWEGPYEQYF	TGTGCCAGCAGTGAGTGGGAGGGACCCTACGAGCAGTACTTC
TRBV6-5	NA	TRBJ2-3	CASSLPGDTQYF	TGTGCCAGCAGCCTCCCGGGGGATACGCAGTATTTT
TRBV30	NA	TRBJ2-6	CAWIGSGANVLTF	TGTGCCTGGATCGGTTCTGGGGCCAACGTCCTGACTTTC
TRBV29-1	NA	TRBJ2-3	CTVPGEGTDTQYF	TGCACCGTACCGGGGGAGGGCACAGATACGCAGTATTTT
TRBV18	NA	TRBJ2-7	CASSPPQRSSYEQYF	TGTGCCAGCTCACCTCCTCAGAGGAGCTCCTACGAGCAGTACTTC
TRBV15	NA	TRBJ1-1	CATSRRGGSTEAFF	TGTGCCACCAGCAGAAGGGGAGGGAGCACTGAAGCTTTCTTT
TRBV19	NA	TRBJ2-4	CASSTPEGGGVKNIQYF	TGTGCCAGTAGTACGCCCGAGGGGGGGGGCGTCAAAAACATTCAGTACTTC
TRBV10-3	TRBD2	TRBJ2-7	CAISELASREKHEQYF	TGTGCCATCAGTGAGTTAGCTTCGCGGGAGAAACACGAGCAGTACTTC
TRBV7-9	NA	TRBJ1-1	CASSLVGGGRGGGTEAFF	TGTGCCAGCAGCTTAGTCGGCGGGGGCAGAGGTGGTGGGACTGAAGCTTTCTTT
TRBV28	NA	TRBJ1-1	CASSPGQPNTEAFF	TGTGCCAGCAGCCCGGGACAACCGAACACTGAAGCTTTCTTT
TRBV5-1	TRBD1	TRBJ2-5	CASSFGTEETQYF	TGCGCCAGCAGCTTCGGGACAGAAGAGACCCAGTACTTC
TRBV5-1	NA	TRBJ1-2	CASSSTGFYGYTF	TGCGCCAGCAGCTCCACAGGGTTCTATGGCTACACCTTC
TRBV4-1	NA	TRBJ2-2	CASSQDMRATGELFF	TGCGCCAGCAGCCAAGATATGAGGGCCACCGGGGAGCTGTTTTTT
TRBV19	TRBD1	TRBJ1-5	CASSLDREQPQHF	TGTGCCAGTAGTCTGGACAGGGAACAGCCCCAGCATTTT
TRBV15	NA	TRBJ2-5	CATSSGGWQETQYF	TGTGCCACCAGCAGTGGAGGGTGGCAAGAGACCCAGTACTTC
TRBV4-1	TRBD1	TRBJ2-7	CASSRGQGLSSYEQYF	TGCGCCAGCAGCCGAGGACAGGGCCTTAGCTCCTACGAGCAGTACTTC
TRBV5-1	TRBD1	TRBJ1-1	CASSLEDRADTEAFF	TGCGCCAGCAGTCTCGAGGACAGGGCGGACACTGAAGCTTTCTTT
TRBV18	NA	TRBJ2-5	CASSPPARSETQYF	TGTGCCAGCTCACCACCGGCTAGGAGCGAGACCCAGTACTTC
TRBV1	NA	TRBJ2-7	CTSSRGQGRDEQYF	TGCACCAGCAGCCGGGGACAGGGTCGGGACGAGCAGTACTTC
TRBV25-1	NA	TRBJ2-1	CASSELVGGEQFF	TGTGCCAGCAGTGAATTGGTGGGAGGCGAGCAGTTCTTC
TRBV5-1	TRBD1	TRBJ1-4	CASSLGPTGQNEKLFF	TGCGCCAGCAGCTTGGGTCCGACAGGGCAAAATGAAAAACTGTTTTTT
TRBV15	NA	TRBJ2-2	CATSGGFGTGELFF	TGTGCCACCAGCGGCGGCTTTGGGACCGGGGAGCTGTTTTTT
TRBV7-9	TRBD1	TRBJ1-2	CASSTQGASNYGYTF	TGTGCCAGCAGCACCCAGGGGGCCTCTAACTATGGCTACACCTTC
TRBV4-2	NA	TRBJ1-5	CASGGGFDGHSNQPQHF	TGTGCCAGCGGGGGGGGCTTTGACGGTCATAGCAATCAGCCCCAGCATTTT
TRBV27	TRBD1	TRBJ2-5	CASTTRRTGASGETQYF	TGTGCCAGCACCACCCGAAGGACAGGGGCCTCCGGGGAGACCCAGTACTTC
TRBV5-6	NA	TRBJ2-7	CASSLSSSYEQYF	TGTGCCAGCAGCCTGAGTAGCTCCTACGAGCAGTACTTC
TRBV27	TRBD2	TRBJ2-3	CASRTGLAGDPDTQYF	TGTGCCAGCAGGACGGGACTAGCGGGAGATCCAGATACGCAGTATTTT
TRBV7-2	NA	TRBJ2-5	CASSPGPGKEETQYF	TGTGCCAGCAGCCCCGGTCCCGGGAAGGAGGAGACCCAGTACTTC
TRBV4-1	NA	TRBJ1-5	CASSQGEGGGQPQHF	TGCGCCAGCAGCCAAGGCGAGGGTGGCGGGCAGCCCCAGCATTTT
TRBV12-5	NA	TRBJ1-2	CASGLGQGIHGYTF	TGTGCTAGTGGTTTGGGCCAGGGAATCCATGGCTACACCTTC
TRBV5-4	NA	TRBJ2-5	CASGPMVNRVQETQYF	TGTGCCAGCGGTCCTATGGTAAACAGGGTTCAAGAGACCCAGTACTTC
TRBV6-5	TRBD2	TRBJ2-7	CASRRTSGSVGEQYF	TGTGCCAGCAGGAGGACTAGCGGGAGTGTGGGCGAGCAGTACTTC
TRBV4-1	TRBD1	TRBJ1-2	CASSQAPGQGQNYGYTF	TGCGCCAGCAGCCAAGCCCCAGGACAGGGTCAGAACTATGGCTACACCTTC
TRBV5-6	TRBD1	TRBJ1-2	CASSLPGQASGGYTF	TGTGCCAGCAGCTTACCGGGACAGGCGTCTGGTGGCTACACCTTC
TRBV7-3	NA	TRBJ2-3	CASSSDRYTDTQYF	TGTGCCAGCAGTTCAGACAGATACACAGATACGCAGTATTTT